What follows are 19 T cell receptor beta chains derived from one specimen sequenced in a study of blood T cells in healthy people across ages. Primers used in a second PCR of roughly 7 to 12 cycles were a sample-barcoded 5' primer and a J-beta primer mix. TCRdb redid the calling of the 5' RACE reads with MiXCR, one entry per CDR3 protein. The data show around 900,000 distinct CDR3 sequences, more than 25% seen once. Sequenced material: blood. All receptors come from an elderly woman in good health.

This clonotype came up a few times. V and J are TRBV20-1 and TRBJ1-1; weak D call: TRBD1 (6 bases). The V gene's germline CDR1 is DFQATT and CDR2 SNEGSKA (reference sequence). V dropped 6 bases and J dropped 2 bases, with 16 bases sitting between them. The CDR3 loop spans 14 amino acids. In DNA, the CDR3 is TGCAGTGCCCTCCGGGACACTAGAAACACTGAAGCTTTCTTT. This gives the protein CSALRDTRNTEAFF.

This clonotype was seen at least ten times. This rearrangement joins TRBV30 to TRBJ2-5; 9 bases fit TRBD1. CDR1 is GTSNPN, CDR2 SVGIG, per germline (reference sequence). The CDR3 sequence is 13 residues long. Trimming took 5 bases from V and 7 from J; bases not matched to a gene: 8. Here the CDR3 reads CAWGGQGTGTQYF. CDR3 coding DNA: TGTGCCTGGGGGGGACAGGGAACAGGGACCCAGTACTTC. Together with reference TRBV30 and TRBJ2-5, the CDR3 gives the full variable domain: SQTIHQWPATLVQPVGSPLSLECTVEGTSNPNLYWYRQAAGRGLQLLFYSVGIGQISSEVPQNLSASRPQDRQFILSSKKLLLSDSGFYLCAWGGQGTGTQYFGPGTRLLVL.

The chain uses TRBV7-9 and TRBJ1-2, with TRBD1 matching 8 bases. The CDR3 extends over 17 amino acids. V lost 5 bases and J lost 0; bases outside the gene matches: 11. Per the germline V gene, CDR1 is SEHNR and CDR2 is FQNEAQ (reference sequence). CDR3 DNA sequence: TGTGCCAGCAGCCCCAAGTCAGGGGGCGCCTCTAACTATGGCTACACCTTC. Protein sequence: CASSPKSGGASNYGYTF.

This clonotype occurred many times. The rearrangement joins TRBV5-1 to TRBJ2-7; 9 bases line up with TRBD1. With V trimmed by 4 bases and J by 3 bases, 8 bases remained unmatched. The CDR3 length is 15 residues. Looked up from germline, CDR1 is SGHRS and CDR2 is YFSETQ. This CDR3 is CASSTGTGFNYEQYF. The CDR3 DNA reads as TGCGCCAGCAGCACGGGGACAGGGTTCAACTACGAGCAGTACTTC.

This clonotype was detected many times. This chain connects TRBV7-2 to TRBJ2-3, with 11 bases fitting TRBD2. The germline CDR1 and CDR2 sequences are SGHTA and FQGNSA. The J segment lost 4 bases and the V segment lost 2 bases, leaving 5 bases of the junction unmatched. This CDR3 contains 16 residues. The CDR3 reads CASSLSSGGGADTQYF. Here the CDR3 DNA reads TGTGCCAGCAGCTTAAGTAGCGGGGGGGGGGCAGATACGCAGTATTTT. Filled out from reference TRBV7-2 and TRBJ2-3, the complete variable domain reads GAGVSQSPSNKVTEKGKDVELRCDPISGHTALYWYRQSLGQGLEFLIYFQGNSAPDKSGLPSDRFSAERTGGSVSTLTIQRTQQEDSAVYLCASSLSSGGGADTQYFGPGTRLTVL.

In regard to this clonotype: The junction differs from germline at one of its ends, possibly a read error. The rearrangement uses TRBV6-2 or TRBV6-3 and TRBJ2-3; TRBD1 matches 7 bases. The CDR3 contains 13 residues. Germline-derived CDR1 and CDR2 are MNHEY and SVGEGT. The CDR3 nucleotides are TGCGCCAGCGACCGGGACAGCACAGATGCGCAGTATTTT. Translated: CASDRDSTDAQYF.

This clonotype showed up just a few times. This chain connects TRBV29-1 to TRBJ2-1, with 7 bases identical to TRBD2. V shed 3 bases and J 7 bases; nucleotides not matched to a gene: 3. CDR1 and CDR2 from the germline V gene are SQVTM and ANQGSEA. The CDR3 contains 12 residues. CDR3 residues: CSVDGGWNEQFF. The CDR3 DNA sequence: TGCAGCGTTGACGGGGGGTGGAATGAGCAGTTCTTC.

This rearrangement joins TRBV12-3 or TRBV12-4 to TRBJ2-3; 7 bases are a match to TRBD2. The CDR3 loop spans 15 amino acids. The V and J ends lost 0 bases and 15 bases, in that order; junction bases with no gene match: 15. CDR3 DNA sequence: TGTGCCAGCAGTTTAGCGGGGGGGAGAGCAGATACGGAATATTTT. This sequence encodes CASSLAGGRADTEYF.

This clonotype appeared a few times. The chain couples TRBV5-5 to TRBJ1-5, with 7 positions matching TRBD1. The trim removed 4 bases at V and 9 bases at J, leaving 13 bases unmatched. There are 15 residues in the CDR3. Germline CDR1 and CDR2: SGHKS and YYEKEE (reference sequence). CDR3 nucleotide sequence: TGTGCCAGCAGCCCCGGCACAGGGGCTTTCGTGCCCCAGCATTTT. As protein: CASSPGTGAFVPQHF.

This clonotype was counted ten times or more. The chain uses TRBV29-1 and TRBJ1-2; D call uncertain. There are 12 residues in the CDR3. From germline, CDR1 is SQVTM and CDR2 ANQGSEA. Trimming stripped 0 bases from V and 4 bases from J, with 6 bases between. Here the CDR3 DNA reads TGCAGCGTTGAAGAACGGTTCTATGGCTACACCTTC. Translated: CSVEERFYGYTF.

Concerning this clonotype itself: Just one base apart from a much larger clone, this may be a read error. V gene TRBV28 combines with J gene TRBJ1-5; 8 bases line up with TRBD1. CDR1 is MDHEN and CDR2 is SYDVKM in the germline V gene. The ends lost 8 bases at V and 10 bases at J; junction bases unmatched: 13. The CDR3 has 14 amino acids. CDR3 bases: TGTGCCAGCTTGACAGGGGACCACTTTGGTCCCCAGCATTTT. It specifies CASLTGDHFGPQHF. The variable domain in full, with the rest retrieved from reference TRBV28 and TRBJ1-5, is DVKVTQSSRYLVKRTGEKVFLECVQDMDHENMFWYRQDPGLGLRLIYFSYDVKMKEKGDIPEGYSVSREKKERFSLILESASTNQTSMYLCASLTGDHFGPQHFGDGTRLSIL.

This clonotype was seen at least ten times. The chain joins TRBV6-2 or TRBV6-3 to TRBJ2-1; D perhaps matches TRBD1 (7 bases). CDR1 and CDR2 (germline): MNHEY, SVGEGT. V dropped 9 bases and J dropped 2 bases, with 11 bases sitting between them. This CDR3 is built from 13 residues. The CDR3 DNA reads TGTGCCAGTCGGGGGACAGCCTACAATGAGCAGTTCTTC. Protein sequence: CASRGTAYNEQFF.

V gene TRBV11-2 combines with J gene TRBJ2-7; the D gene could be TRBD1 or TRBD2 (5 bases each). CDR1 and CDR2 from the germline V gene are SGHAT and FQNNGV. The CDR3 extends over 15 amino acids. V dropped 1 base and J dropped 2 bases, with 12 bases sitting between them. CDR3 DNA: TGTGCCAGCAGCTTAGGGGGGTCGGTAACCTACGAGCAGTACTTC. It encodes CASSLGGSVTYEQYF.

This clonotype was found a few times. This may arise from a read error, as a much more abundant clone is one base away. This chain connects TRBV12-3 or TRBV12-4 to TRBJ2-4; D not resolved. The CDR3 covers 13 residues. Trimming stripped 6 bases from V and 9 bases from J, with 15 bases between. The CDR3 loop is CASRLRSVGIQYF. The CDR3 DNA is TGTGCCAGCAGGTTAAGGAGTGTTGGCATTCAGTACTTC.

Remarks on this clonotype: It may be a read error: a sequence one base away is much more abundant. J is TRBJ2-3 and V is TRBV10-3; 8 bases fit TRBD2. Unmatched junction bases numbered 11, after V lost 11 bases and J lost 4 bases. Germline loops: CDR1 ENHRY, CDR2 SYGVKD. This CDR3 has 14 amino acids. CDR3 in DNA: TGTGCCGCCGGGGGGGGCCTTAGCGCAGATACGCAGTATTTT. This gives the protein CAAGGGLSADTQYF.

The chain recombines TRBV7-2 with TRBJ1-5, with D tentatively TRBD1 (5 bases). The germline gives CDR1 SGHTA, CDR2 FQGNSA. The germline V and J ends were trimmed by 8 bases and 7 bases, with 15 bases remaining between them. This CDR3 has 13 residues. CDR3 region: CASGDGPGQPQHF. The CDR3 DNA reads TGTGCCAGCGGGGACGGGCCCGGGCAGCCCCAGCATTTT. Based on the CDR3 plus reference TRBV7-2 and TRBJ1-5, the full variable domain is GAGVSQSPSNKVTEKGKDVELRCDPISGHTALYWYRQSLGQGLEFLIYFQGNSAPDKSGLPSDRFSAERTGGSVSTLTIQRTQQEDSAVYLCASGDGPGQPQHFGDGTRLSIL.

A remark on this clonotype: This may be a read error: a much more frequent sequence differs by one nucleotide. This CDR3 is missing its conserved last phenylalanine or tryptophan, likely due to a read error. The chain uses TRBV4-2 and TRBJ2-2; 10 positions agree with TRBD2. Germline CDR1 and CDR2: LGHNA and YNFKEQ. The J segment lost 2 bases and the V segment lost 4 bases, leaving 4 bases of the junction unmatched. The CDR3 totals 16 residues. The CDR3: CASSPLAGGNTGELFV. The CDR3 bases are TGTGCCAGCAGCCCATTAGCGGGGGGTAACACCGGGGAGCTGTTTGTT.

This chain links TRBV19 with TRBJ2-7; no clear D. With the DNA end fitting TRBJ2-5 better, the J assignment may be wrong. The CDR3 has 16 amino acids. Per the germline V gene, CDR1 is LNHDA and CDR2 is SQIVND (reference sequence). In nucleotides, the CDR3 is TGTGCCAGTAGACTCAGAGCATCGGGCCGTCAAGAGACCCAGTACTTC. This gives the protein CASRLRASGRQETQYF.

Concerning this clonotype: A single base separates this from a much larger clone, so it may be a read error. This chain connects TRBV3-1 to TRBJ2-5; 7 positions match TRBD1. Judging by the DNA end, TRBJ2-1 fits better; the J call may be wrong. From germline, CDR1 is LGHDT and CDR2 YNNKEL (reference sequence). CDR3 size: 15 residues. CDR3 residues: CASSLNRGPQETQFF. CDR3 bases: TGTGCCAGCAGCCTAAACAGGGGACCCCAAGAGACCCAGTTCTTC.